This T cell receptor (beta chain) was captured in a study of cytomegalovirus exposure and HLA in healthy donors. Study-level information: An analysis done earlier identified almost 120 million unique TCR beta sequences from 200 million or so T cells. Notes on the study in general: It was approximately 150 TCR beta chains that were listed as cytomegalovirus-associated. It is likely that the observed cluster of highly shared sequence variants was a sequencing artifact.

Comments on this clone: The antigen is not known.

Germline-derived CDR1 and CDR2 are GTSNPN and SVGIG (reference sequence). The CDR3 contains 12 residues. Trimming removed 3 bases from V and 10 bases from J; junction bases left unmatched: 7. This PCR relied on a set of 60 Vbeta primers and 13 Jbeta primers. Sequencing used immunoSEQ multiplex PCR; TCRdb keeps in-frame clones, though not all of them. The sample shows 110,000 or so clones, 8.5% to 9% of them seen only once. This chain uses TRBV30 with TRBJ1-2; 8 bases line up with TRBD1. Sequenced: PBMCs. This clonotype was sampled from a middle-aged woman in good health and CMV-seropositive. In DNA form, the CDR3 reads TGTGCCTGGAGCGAGGACAGGGAAACCTACACCTTC. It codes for CAWSEDRETYTF.